A single sample gave rise to the 10 T cell receptor beta chains below, sequenced in a study of blood T cells in healthy people across ages. Combining a sample-barcoded 5' primer with a J-beta primer mix, a second PCR ran for roughly 7 to 12 cycles. MiXCR, run by TCRdb on the 5' RACE reads, gives a single entry per CDR3 protein. The sample holds around 1,000,000 distinct CDR3 sequences, more than 30% seen once. The specimen was blood. These TCRs come from a man younger than 30 in good health.

This clonotype was recorded a few times. This chain joins TRBV20-1 and TRBJ1-2; 8 bases are a match to TRBD1. The CDR3 consists of 14 residues. The junction had 9 bases not matched to a gene; V was cut back by 1 base and J by 8 bases. Per the germline V gene, CDR1 is DFQATT and CDR2 is SNEGSKA (reference sequence). CDR3 DNA: TGCAGTGCTAGAGTAGAACAGGGGGATTGGGGCTACACCTTC. It specifies CSARVEQGDWGYTF.

In its sample, this clonotype was seen a few times. The chain joins TRBV11-2 to TRBJ1-1; 12 bases fit TRBD1. Trimming took 1 base from V and 2 from J; bases not matched to a gene: 8. Germline-derived CDR1 and CDR2 are SGHAT and FQNNGV. The CDR3 is 18 residues long. The CDR3 loop reads CASSLVLGQGAKNTEAFF. The CDR3 bases are TGTGCCAGCAGCTTAGTTTTGGGACAGGGGGCGAAAAACACTGAAGCTTTCTTT. The full variable domain, completed using reference TRBV11-2 and TRBJ1-1, is EAGVAQSPRYKIIEKRQSVAFWCNPISGHATLYWYQQILGQGPKLLIQFQNNGVVDDSQLPKDRFSAERLKGVDSTLKIQPAKLEDSAVYLCASSLVLGQGAKNTEAFFGQGTRLTVV.

V and J are TRBV6-6 and TRBJ1-4; D is undetermined. V lost 0 bases and J 7 bases, leaving 12 bases between the germline ends. Germline V lookup: CDR1 MNHNY, CDR2 SVGAGI (reference sequence). There are 15 residues in the CDR3. The CDR3 is CASSYSSPSGEKLFF. The CDR3 nucleotides are TGTGCCAGCAGTTACTCTTCCCCGAGTGGTGAAAAACTGTTTTTT.

The chain joins TRBV27 to TRBJ2-1; no clear D gene. The last part of the DNA fits TRBJ2-7 better; the J call may be wrong. The V gene's germline CDR1 is MNHEY and CDR2 SMNVEV (reference sequence). This CDR3 is built from 14 residues. The CDR3 nucleotides are TGTGCCAGCAGTTTAGTCCGGAACTACAATGAGCAGTACTTC. Its translation is CASSLVRNYNEQYF.

The V call is TRBV4-2, the J call TRBJ2-3; 7 positions match TRBD2. The germline V gene has CDR1 LGHNA and CDR2 YNFKEQ. J gave up 2 bases and V 1 base, and 9 bases lay outside the gene matches. The CDR3 has 17 residues. CDR3 sequence reads: CASSQALGGGYTDTQYF. Here the CDR3 DNA reads TGTGCCAGCAGCCAAGCTCTTGGCGGGGGATACACAGATACGCAGTATTTT.

This clonotype has a handful of counts. This rearrangement joins TRBV27 to TRBJ2-7, with TRBD1 matching 9 bases. Germline V CDR1 and CDR2: MNHEY, SMNVEV (reference sequence). The CDR3 has 16 residues. V was clipped by 0 bases and J by 2 bases; unmatched bases: 5. CDR3 bases: TGTGCCAGCAGTTTATCTGGGACAGGGTTCACCTACGAGCAGTACTTC. Its translation is CASSLSGTGFTYEQYF.

The chain links TRBV12-3 or TRBV12-4 to TRBJ2-3; D tentatively fits TRBD1 or TRBD2 (5 bases each). Trimming removed 6 bases at V and 3 bases at J, with 13 bases between. This CDR3 has 14 amino acids. The CDR3 region is CASRAWGCTDTQYF. Here the CDR3 DNA reads TGTGCCAGCAGAGCATGGGGGTGTACAGATACGCAGTATTTT.

This chain connects TRBV10-3 to TRBJ2-2, with D perhaps TRBD1 (6 bases). The V end was cut by 9 bases, the J end by 1 base, with 9 bases between. Germline assignment: CDR1 ENHRY and CDR2 SYGVKD. This CDR3 region has 13 residues. The CDR3 coding sequence is TGTGCCATACAGACAGGGAACACCGGGGAGCTGTTTTTT. This encodes CAIQTGNTGELFF.

This clonotype has only a few counts. This chain links TRBV20-1 with TRBJ2-5, with 8 bases identical to TRBD1. V was pared by 3 bases and J by 3 bases, with 3 bases of the junction left unmatched. This CDR3 contains 13 residues. Germline-derived CDR1 and CDR2 are DFQATT and SNEGSKA (reference sequence). The CDR3 spells CSARADREETQYF. The DNA for the CDR3 is TGCAGTGCTAGGGCGGACAGGGAAGAGACCCAGTACTTC.

This clonotype has more than one count but fewer than ten. The chain couples TRBV2 to TRBJ1-2; D possibly corresponds to TRBD1 (6 bases). Per germline, CDR1 SNHLY and CDR2 FYNNEI. This CDR3 is built from 13 residues. V lost 8 bases and J lost 6, with 16 bases in between. CDR3: CASPKLGADGYTF. In DNA form, the CDR3 reads TGTGCCAGCCCAAAGCTGGGGGCTGATGGCTACACCTTC.